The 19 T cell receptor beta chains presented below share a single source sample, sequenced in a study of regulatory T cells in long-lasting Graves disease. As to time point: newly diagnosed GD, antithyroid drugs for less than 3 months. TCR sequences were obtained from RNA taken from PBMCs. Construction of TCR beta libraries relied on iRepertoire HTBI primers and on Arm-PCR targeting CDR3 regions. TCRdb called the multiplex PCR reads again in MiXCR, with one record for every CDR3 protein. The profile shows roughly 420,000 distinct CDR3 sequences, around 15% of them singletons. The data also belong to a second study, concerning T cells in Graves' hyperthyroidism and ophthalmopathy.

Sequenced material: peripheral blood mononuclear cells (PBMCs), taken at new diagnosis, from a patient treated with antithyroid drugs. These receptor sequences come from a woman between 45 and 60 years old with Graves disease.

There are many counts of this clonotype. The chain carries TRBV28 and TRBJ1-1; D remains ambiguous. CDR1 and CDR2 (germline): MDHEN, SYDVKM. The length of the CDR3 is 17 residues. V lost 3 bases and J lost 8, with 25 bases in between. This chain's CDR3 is CASSLTIGNWAKKEAFF. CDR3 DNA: TGTGCCAGCAGTTTGACCATCGGAAATTGGGCCAAAAAGGAAGCTTTCTTT.

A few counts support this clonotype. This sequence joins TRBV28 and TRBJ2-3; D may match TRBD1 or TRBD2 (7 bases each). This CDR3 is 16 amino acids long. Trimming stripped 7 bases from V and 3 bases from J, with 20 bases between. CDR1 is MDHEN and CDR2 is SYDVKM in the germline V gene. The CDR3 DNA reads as TGTGCCAGCATTACGGGAGGCCAGGGGGGGACAGATACGCAGTATTTT. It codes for CASITGGQGGTDTQYF.

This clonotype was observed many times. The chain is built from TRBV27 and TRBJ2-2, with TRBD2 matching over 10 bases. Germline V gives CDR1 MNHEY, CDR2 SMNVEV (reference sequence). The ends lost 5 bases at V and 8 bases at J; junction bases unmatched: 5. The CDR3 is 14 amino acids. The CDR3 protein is CASSRTSGIGELFF. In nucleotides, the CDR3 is TGTGCCAGCAGTCGGACTAGCGGTATTGGGGAGCTGTTTTTT.

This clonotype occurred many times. CDR3 amino acids: CASSLGGQGGETQYF. In nucleotides, the CDR3 is TGTGCCAGCAGTCTAGGGGGACAGGGTGGAGAGACCCAGTACTTC. The V gene is TRBV28, the J gene TRBJ2-5; 9 nucleotides agree with TRBD1. The germline gives CDR1 MDHEN, CDR2 SYDVKM. The J segment lost 4 bases and the V segment lost 5 bases, leaving 8 bases of the junction unmatched. This CDR3 is 15 amino acids long.

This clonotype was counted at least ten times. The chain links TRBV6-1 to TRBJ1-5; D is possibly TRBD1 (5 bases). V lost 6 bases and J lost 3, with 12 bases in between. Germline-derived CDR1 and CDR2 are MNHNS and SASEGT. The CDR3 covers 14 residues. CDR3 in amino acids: CASRQPGVNQPQHF. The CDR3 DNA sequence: TGTGCCAGCAGACAACCGGGGGTCAATCAGCCCCAGCATTTT.

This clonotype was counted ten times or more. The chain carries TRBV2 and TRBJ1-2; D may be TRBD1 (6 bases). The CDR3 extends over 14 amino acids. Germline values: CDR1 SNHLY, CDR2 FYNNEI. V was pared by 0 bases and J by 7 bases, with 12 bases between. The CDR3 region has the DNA TGTGCCAGCAGTGAAGCCAGGGGCCCGGGTGGCTACACCTTC. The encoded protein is CASSEARGPGGYTF.

Here the CDR3 DNA reads TGTGCCAGCAAAGAGGGCCCTATGAACACTGAAGCTTTCTTT. Its translation is CASKEGPMNTEAFF. The V call is TRBV6-4, the J call TRBJ1-1; no clear D gene. Germline V gives CDR1 MRHNA, CDR2 SNTAGT. Trimming stripped 7 bases from V and 0 bases from J, with 12 bases between. This CDR3 is built from 14 residues.

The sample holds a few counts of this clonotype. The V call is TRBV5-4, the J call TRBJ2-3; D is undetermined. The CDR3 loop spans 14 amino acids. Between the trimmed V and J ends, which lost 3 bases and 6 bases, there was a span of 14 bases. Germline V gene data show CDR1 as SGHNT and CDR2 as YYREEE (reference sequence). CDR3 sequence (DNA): TGTGCCAGCAGCTACCGTCCTGATTCCGATACGCAGTATTTT. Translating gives CASSYRPDSDTQYF.

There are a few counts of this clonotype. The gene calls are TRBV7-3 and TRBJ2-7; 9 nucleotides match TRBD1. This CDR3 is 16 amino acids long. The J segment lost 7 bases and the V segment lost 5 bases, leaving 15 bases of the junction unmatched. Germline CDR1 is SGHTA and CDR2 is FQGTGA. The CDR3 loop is CASSHSTRDREYEQYF. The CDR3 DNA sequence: TGTGCCAGCAGCCACTCCACCCGGGACAGGGAGTATGAGCAGTACTTC.

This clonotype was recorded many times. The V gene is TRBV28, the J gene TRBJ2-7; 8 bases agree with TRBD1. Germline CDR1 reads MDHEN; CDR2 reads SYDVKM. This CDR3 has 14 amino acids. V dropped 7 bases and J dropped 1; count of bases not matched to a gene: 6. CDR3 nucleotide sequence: TGTGCCAGCATGGTGGGGACAGGATCCTACGAGCAGTACTTC. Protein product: CASMVGTGSYEQYF.

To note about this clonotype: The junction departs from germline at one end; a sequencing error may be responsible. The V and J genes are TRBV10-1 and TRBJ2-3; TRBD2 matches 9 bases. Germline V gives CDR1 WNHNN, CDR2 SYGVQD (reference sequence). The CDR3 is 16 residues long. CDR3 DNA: TGCGCCGGCAGCGATGGACTAGCGTCAAGCACAGATACGCAGTATTTT. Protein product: CAGSDGLASSTDTQYF.

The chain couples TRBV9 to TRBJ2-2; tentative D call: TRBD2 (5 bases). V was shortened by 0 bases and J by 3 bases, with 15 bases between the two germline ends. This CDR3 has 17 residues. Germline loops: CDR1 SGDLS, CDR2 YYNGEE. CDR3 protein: CASSVDLLVYDTGELFF. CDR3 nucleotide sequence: TGTGCCAGCAGCGTAGATTTACTAGTCTACGACACCGGGGAGCTGTTTTTT.

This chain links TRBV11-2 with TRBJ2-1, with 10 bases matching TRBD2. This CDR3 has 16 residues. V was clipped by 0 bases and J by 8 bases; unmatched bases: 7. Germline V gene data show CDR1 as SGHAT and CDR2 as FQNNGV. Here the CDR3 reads CASSLEASGSTHEQFF. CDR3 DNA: TGTGCCAGCAGCTTAGAGGCTAGCGGGAGCACCCATGAGCAGTTCTTC. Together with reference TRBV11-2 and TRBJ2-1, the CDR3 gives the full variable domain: EAGVAQSPRYKIIEKRQSVAFWCNPISGHATLYWYQQILGQGPKLLIQFQNNGVVDDSQLPKDRFSAERLKGVDSTLKIQPAKLEDSAVYLCASSLEASGSTHEQFFGPGTRLTVL.

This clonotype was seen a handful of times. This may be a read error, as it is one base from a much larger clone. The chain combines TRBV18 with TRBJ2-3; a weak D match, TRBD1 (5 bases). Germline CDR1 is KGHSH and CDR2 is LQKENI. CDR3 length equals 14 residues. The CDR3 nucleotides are TGTGTCAGCTCACAACAGGAACACACAGATACGCAGTATTTT. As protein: CVSSQQEHTDTQYF.

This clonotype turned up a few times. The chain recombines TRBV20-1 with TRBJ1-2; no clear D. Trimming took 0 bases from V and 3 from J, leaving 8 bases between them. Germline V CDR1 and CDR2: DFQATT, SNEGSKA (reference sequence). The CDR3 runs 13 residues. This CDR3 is CSARDGRDYGYTF. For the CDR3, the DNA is TGCAGTGCTAGAGATGGCAGAGACTATGGCTACACCTTC.

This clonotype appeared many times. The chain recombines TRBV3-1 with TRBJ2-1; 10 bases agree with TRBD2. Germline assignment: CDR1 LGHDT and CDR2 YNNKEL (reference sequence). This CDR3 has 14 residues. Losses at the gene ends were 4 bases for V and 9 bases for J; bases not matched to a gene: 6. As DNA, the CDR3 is TGTGCCAGCAGCCCTCTAGCGGGAGAGACTGAGCAGTTCTTC. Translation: CASSPLAGETEQFF.

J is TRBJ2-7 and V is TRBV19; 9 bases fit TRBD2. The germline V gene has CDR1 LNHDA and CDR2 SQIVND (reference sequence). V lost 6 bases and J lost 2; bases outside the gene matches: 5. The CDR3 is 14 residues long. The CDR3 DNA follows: TGTGCCAGTAGGACTAGCGGAGGGACCTACGAGCAGTACTTC. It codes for CASRTSGGTYEQYF. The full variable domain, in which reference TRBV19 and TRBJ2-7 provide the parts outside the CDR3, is DGGITQSPKYLFRKEGQNVTLSCEQNLNHDAMYWYRQDPGQGLRLIYYSQIVNDFQKGDIAEGYSVSREKKESFPLTVTSAQKNPTAFYLCASRTSGGTYEQYFGPGTRLTVT.

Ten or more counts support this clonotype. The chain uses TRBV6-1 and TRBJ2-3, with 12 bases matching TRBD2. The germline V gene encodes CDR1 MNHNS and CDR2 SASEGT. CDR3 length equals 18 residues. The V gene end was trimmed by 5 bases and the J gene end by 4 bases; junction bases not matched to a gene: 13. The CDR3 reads CASSLLAGGFRSADTQYF. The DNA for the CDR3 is TGTGCCAGCAGTCTACTAGCGGGAGGCTTCCGGAGCGCAGATACGCAGTATTTT.

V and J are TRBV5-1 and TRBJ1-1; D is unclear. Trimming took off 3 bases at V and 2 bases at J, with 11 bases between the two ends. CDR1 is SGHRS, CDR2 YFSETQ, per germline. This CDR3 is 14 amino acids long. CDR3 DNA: TGCGCCAGCAGCTCGCAATGGGGAAACACTGAAGCTTTCTTT. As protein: CASSSQWGNTEAFF.